This T cell receptor (beta chain) was sequenced during a study of identifying expanded T cells in peripheral blood. General study findings and limits: Clone count variance between roughly two-week samples rose with total template count. Technical replicates showed roughly 1.2 changed clones; around 2 weeks about 16.4; four weeks 19.

During the collection period, no donor immune events like infections were recorded. On this clone: Its target is not known.

Clones were sequenced by immunoSEQ multiplex PCR, and TCRdb holds only the in-frame ones, with some missing. The repertoire holds 100,000 or so clones, around 88% seen once, with around 17% in the top ten. Trimming cost V 6 bases and J 4 bases, with 13 bases left between them. The germline V gene encodes CDR1 SNHLY and CDR2 FYNNEI. The CDR3 has 13 residues. The chain combines TRBV2 with TRBJ2-7; perhaps D is TRBD1 or TRBD2 (5 bases each). Material for sequencing was blood. This clonotype was sampled from a person aged 18-70 years in good health. The CDR3 loop reads CASRVSGAYEQYF. The CDR3 DNA sequence: TGTGCCAGCAGGGTGTCCGGGGCGTACGAGCAGTACTTC.